This T cell receptor beta chain was obtained from a study of T-cell reconstitution after alpha-beta-depleted transplantation in children. Study results and limitations: Several hundred expanded graft clones reportedly gave rise to the alpha-beta T cells present about two months after transplant. Fresh T-cell production supplied most of the T-cell counts and diversity seen one year after transplant.

Library preparation (for TCRbeta) was performed with unique molecular identifiers. TCRdb reprocessed the PCR reads via MiXCR and lists one record per CDR3 protein. The profile shows approximately 1,000,000 distinct CDR3 sequences, roughly 31% of them singletons. This clonotype appeared a few times. Antigen unknown. This receptor was obtained from a boy younger than two who had a stem cell transplant for SCID, so the T cells may come from the graft donor. Sequenced here: PBMCs, mostly from graft donor cells, sampled 360 days after TCRalphabeta/CD19-depleted stem cell transplant.

The CDR3 region is CASSTGLGNTEAFF. Here the CDR3 DNA reads TGTGCCAGCAGCACAGGGTTGGGGAACACTGAAGCTTTCTTT. The V and J genes are TRBV6-1 and TRBJ1-1, with D possibly matching TRBD1 (6 bases). In germline, CDR1 is MNHNS, CDR2 SASEGT. V lost 6 bases to trimming and J lost 1 base, with 12 bases between them. The CDR3 is 14 residues long.